The 13 T cell receptor beta chains in this list originate from one sample, sequenced in a study of T cells after yellow fever vaccination. TCRdb called the 5' RACE reads again in MiXCR, with one record for every CDR3 protein. The sample shows some 350,000 distinct CDR3 sequences, approximately 4% of them seen only once. Material: PBMCs, obtained 5 days after the yellow fever booster vaccination. The receptors originated from a man between 18 and 35 years old who received the YFV17D yellow fever vaccine.

A few counts support this clonotype. V and J are TRBV7-3 and TRBJ2-3; TRBD2 matches at 8 bases. The length of the CDR3 is 15 residues. Germline-derived CDR1 and CDR2 are SGHTA and FQGTGA. Trimming took 5 bases from V and 1 from J; bases not matched to a gene: 5. CDR3 coding DNA: TGTGCCAGCAGCCGCCGGGGGGGGGGCACAGATACGCAGTATTTT. Residues: CASSRRGGGTDTQYF. Full variable domain (outside the CDR3, taken from reference TRBV7-3 and TRBJ2-3): GAGVSQTPSNKVTEKGKYVELRCDPISGHTALYWYRQSLGQGPEFLIYFQGTGAADDSGLPNDRFFAVRPEGSVSTLKIQRTERGDSAVYLCASSRRGGGTDTQYFGPGTRLTVL.

This clonotype was seen ten or more times. V gene TRBV18 combines with J gene TRBJ2-7, with D perhaps matching TRBD1 (6 bases). From germline, CDR1 is KGHSH and CDR2 LQKENI. V was clipped by 4 bases and J by 3 bases, with 10 bases between them. This CDR3 contains 13 residues. The CDR3 sequence: CASSRDTDYEQYF. The CDR3 DNA sequence: TGTGCCAGCTCACGGGACACCGACTACGAGCAGTACTTC. The variable domain in full, completed from reference TRBV18 and TRBJ2-7, reads NAGVMQNPRHLVRRRGQEARLRCSPMKGHSHVYWYRQLPEEGLKFMVYLQKENIIDESGMPKERFSAEFPKEGPSILRIQQVVRGDSAAYFCASSRDTDYEQYFGPGTRLTVT.

With respect to this clonotype: At one end the junction does not follow the germline gene, possibly because of a read error. The V gene is TRBV7-9, the J gene TRBJ1-1; no firm D call. This CDR3 has 12 residues. Germline V CDR1 and CDR2: SEHNR, FQNEAQ (reference sequence). CDR3 DNA sequence: TGTGTCAGCAGCTTATGGGAGGGTGAAGCTTTCTTT. It encodes CVSSLWEGEAFF.

This clonotype was seen only a few times. The chain has TRBV19 and TRBJ2-1, with D uncertain. The CDR3 contains 13 residues. V was trimmed by 2 bases and J by 8 bases, leaving 10 bases between them. Germline values: CDR1 LNHDA, CDR2 SQIVND (reference sequence). CDR3 in amino acids: CASSISPVDEQFF. In DNA, the CDR3 is TGTGCCAGTAGTATATCTCCGGTGGATGAGCAGTTCTTC.

This clonotype has more than one count but fewer than ten. This sequence joins TRBV28 and TRBJ2-1; 8 bases are shared with TRBD1. The CDR3 extends over 16 amino acids. Germline trimming cut 2 bases from V and 1 base from J; bases unmatched to any gene: 4. Germline-derived CDR1 and CDR2 are MDHEN and SYDVKM. The CDR3 sequence is CASSLNRGKSYNEQFF. Written as DNA, the CDR3 is TGTGCCAGCAGTTTAAACAGGGGGAAATCCTACAATGAGCAGTTCTTC. Together with reference TRBV28 and TRBJ2-1, the CDR3 gives the full variable domain: DVKVTQSSRYLVKRTGEKVFLECVQDMDHENMFWYRQDPGLGLRLIYFSYDVKMKEKGDIPEGYSVSREKKERFSLILESASTNQTSMYLCASSLNRGKSYNEQFFGPGTRLTVL.

This clonotype was counted between two and nine times. The chain recombines TRBV5-1 with TRBJ2-3; TRBD2 aligns across 13 bases. In germline, CDR1 is SGHRS, CDR2 YFSETQ. The CDR3 is 13 residues long. Losses at the gene ends were 9 bases for V and 4 bases for J; bases not matched to a gene: 2. CDR3 sequence reads: CATTSGGADTQYF. For the CDR3, the DNA is TGCGCCACAACTAGCGGGGGGGCAGATACGCAGTATTTT.

This clonotype was detected ten times or more. This rearrangement joins TRBV4-1 to TRBJ2-5; tentatively, D is TRBD2 (7 bases). V was clipped by 5 bases and J by 3 bases, with 16 bases between them. Germline CDR1 and CDR2: MGHRA and YSYEKL. This CDR3 spans 15 amino acids. This chain's CDR3 is CASSYPGGGEETQYF. The CDR3 DNA is TGCGCCAGCAGCTATCCAGGCGGGGGCGAAGAGACCCAGTACTTC.

This clonotype is medium-sized by share. V is TRBV12-3 or TRBV12-4 and J is TRBJ2-7, with 9 positions matching TRBD2. The CDR3 covers 14 residues. Germline trimming cut 3 bases from V and 7 bases from J; bases unmatched to any gene: 7. The CDR3 sequence: CASSFGGGAGEQYF. For the CDR3, the DNA is TGTGCCAGCAGTTTTGGCGGGGGGGCCGGTGAGCAGTACTTC.

This clonotype was found a few times. The chain has TRBV4-2 and TRBJ2-3; D is undetermined. The CDR3 loop spans 16 amino acids. Germline CDR1 is LGHNA and CDR2 is YNFKEQ. V lost 0 bases, J lost 2 bases, and 12 bases lay in between. The CDR3: CASSQDPGRPTDTQYF. CDR3 DNA sequence: TGTGCCAGCAGCCAAGATCCGGGCAGACCCACAGATACGCAGTATTTT.

The V gene is TRBV7-9, the J gene TRBJ2-1; 8 nucleotides match TRBD2. CDR3 length equals 14 residues. The germline V gene has CDR1 SEHNR and CDR2 FQNEAQ (reference sequence). The J segment lost 0 bases and the V segment lost 10 bases, leaving 5 bases of the junction unmatched. The CDR3 loop reads CATPGGSSYNEQFF. Here the CDR3 DNA reads TGTGCCACCCCGGGGGGGAGCTCCTACAATGAGCAGTTCTTC.

This clonotype was found many times. The J gene is TRBJ2-5, the V gene TRBV7-9, with D tentatively TRBD1 or TRBD2 (5 bases each). This CDR3 has 15 amino acids. Trimming shortened V by 5 bases and J by 2 bases, and 15 bases separated the two germline ends. CDR1 SEHNR and CDR2 FQNEAQ come from the germline V gene (reference sequence). CDR3 residues: CASSTVKWGQETQYF. Here the CDR3 DNA reads TGTGCCAGCAGCACAGTGAAGTGGGGGCAAGAGACCCAGTACTTC.

There are many counts of this clonotype. This chain uses TRBV10-3 with TRBJ1-3, with D unresolved. The CDR3 is 15 amino acids. Trimming pared 4 bases from V and 2 bases from J, leaving 12 bases between. Germline V gene data show CDR1 as ENHRY and CDR2 as SYGVKD. The CDR3 is CAISAWTGPGNTIYF. CDR3 in DNA: TGTGCCATCAGTGCCTGGACGGGTCCTGGAAACACCATATATTTT.

In its sample, this clonotype was seen many times. V and J are TRBV7-7 and TRBJ2-7; the D is unclear. The V end lost 2 bases, the J end lost 0 bases, and 5 bases lay between the germline ends. The CDR3 loop spans 13 amino acids. The germline V gene has CDR1 SSHAT and CDR2 FNYEAQ (reference sequence). CDR3 amino acids: CASSLSSSYEQYF. In nucleotides, the CDR3 is TGTGCCAGCAGCTTATCGAGCTCCTACGAGCAGTACTTC.